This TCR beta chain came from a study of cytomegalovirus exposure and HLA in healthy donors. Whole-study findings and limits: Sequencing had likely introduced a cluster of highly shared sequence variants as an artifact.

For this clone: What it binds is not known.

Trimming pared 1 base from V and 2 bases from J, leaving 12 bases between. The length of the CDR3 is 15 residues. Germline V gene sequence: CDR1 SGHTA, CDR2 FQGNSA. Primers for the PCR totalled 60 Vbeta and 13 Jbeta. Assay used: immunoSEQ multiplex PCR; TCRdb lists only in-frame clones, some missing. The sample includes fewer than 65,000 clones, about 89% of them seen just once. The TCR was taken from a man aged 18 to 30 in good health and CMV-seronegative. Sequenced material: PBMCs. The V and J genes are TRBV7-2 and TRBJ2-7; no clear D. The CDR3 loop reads CASSLVPGLTYEQYF. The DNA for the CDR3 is TGTGCCAGCAGCTTAGTTCCGGGTTTAACCTACGAGCAGTACTTC.